These 20 T cell receptor beta chains originate from one sample sequenced in a study of cytomegalovirus exposure and HLA in healthy donors. Here immunoSEQ multiplex PCR was the method, and the copy in TCRdb shows in-frame clones only, minus some. The sample records around 300,000 clones, roughly 85% being singletons. The sequenced material came from PBMCs. All receptors come from a woman younger than 35 in good health and CMV-seronegative.

This clone appeared once. This chain connects TRBV4-1 to TRBJ2-1; D ambiguous. The germline gives CDR1 MGHRA, CDR2 YSYEKL. V was shortened by 4 bases and J by 8 bases, with 15 bases between the two germline ends. This CDR3 has 14 residues. DNA for the CDR3: TGCGCCAGCAGCCCACAATATGTCCGGGATGAGCAGTTCTTC. Protein product: CASSPQYVRDEQFF.

The rearrangement links TRBV18 to TRBJ1-1, with 12 bases aligning to TRBD1. Germline CDR1 KGHSH, CDR2 LQKENI. Losses at the gene ends were 6 bases for V and 1 base for J; bases not matched to a gene: 6. The CDR3 extends over 16 amino acids. The CDR3 here is CASSSGQGAGNTEAFF. DNA for the CDR3: TGTGCCAGCTCCTCGGGACAGGGGGCTGGGAACACTGAAGCTTTCTTT.

This clone was picked up one time. The rearrangement links TRBV30 to TRBJ1-3, with D perhaps matching TRBD1 (6 bases). The germline CDR1 and CDR2 sequences are GTSNPN and SVGIG (reference sequence). V dropped 0 bases and J dropped 0 bases, with 12 bases sitting between them. This CDR3 is 16 amino acids long. DNA for the CDR3: TGTGCCTGGAGTGTATTGTGGGACATCTCTGGAAACACCATATATTTT. It codes for CAWSVLWDISGNTIYF. Supplemented by reference TRBV30 and TRBJ1-3, the full variable domain reads SQTIHQWPATLVQPVGSPLSLECTVEGTSNPNLYWYRQAAGRGLQLLFYSVGIGQISSEVPQNLSASRPQDRQFILSSKKLLLSDSGFYLCAWSVLWDISGNTIYFGEGSWLTVV.

A remark on this clone: A much bigger clone sits one base away, suggesting this may be a read error. This sample also contains other DNA sequences that code for the same CDR3. The chain employs TRBV27 and TRBJ2-1; TRBD2 is a possible D gene (6 bases). CDR1 MNHEY and CDR2 SMNVEV come from the germline V gene (reference sequence). The CDR3 spans 15 residues. V lost 2 bases and J lost 0, with 8 bases in between. The CDR3 loop reads CASSLPGGSYNEQFF. For the CDR3, the DNA is TGTGCCAGCAGTTTACCCGGGGGCTCCTACAATGAGCAGTTCTTC.

The V and J genes are TRBV11-2 and TRBJ2-7, with D maybe TRBD1 (6 bases). V lost 3 bases and J lost 2, with 14 bases in between. Looked up from germline, CDR1 is SGHAT and CDR2 is FQNNGV. This CDR3 has 15 amino acids. The CDR3 DNA sequence: TGTGCCAGCAGCTTGCCCCCCGGGGACACCTACGAGCAGTACTTC. Amino acids: CASSLPPGDTYEQYF. Full variable domain (rest looked up from reference TRBV11-2 and TRBJ2-7): EAGVAQSPRYKIIEKRQSVAFWCNPISGHATLYWYQQILGQGPKLLIQFQNNGVVDDSQLPKDRFSAERLKGVDSTLKIQPAKLEDSAVYLCASSLPPGDTYEQYFGPGTRLTVT.

V gene TRBV5-1 combines with J gene TRBJ2-1; 13 positions agree with TRBD2. Germline-derived CDR1 and CDR2 are SGHRS and YFSETQ. J gave up 3 bases and V 4 bases, and 4 bases lay outside the gene matches. The CDR3 totals 16 residues. This chain's CDR3 is CASSTRLAGGYNEQFF. Here the CDR3 DNA reads TGCGCCAGCAGCACCCGACTAGCGGGGGGCTACAATGAGCAGTTCTTC.

The rearrangement links TRBV9 to TRBJ1-5; TRBD1 might be the D (5 bases). CDR1 is SGDLS and CDR2 is YYNGEE in the germline V gene. V was shortened by 3 bases and J by 0 bases, with 10 bases between the two germline ends. This CDR3 contains 15 residues. The CDR3 region has the DNA TGTGCCAGCAGCGCGTGGGGGGGTAGCAATCAGCCCCAGCATTTT. It specifies CASSAWGGSNQPQHF. Using reference TRBV9 and TRBJ1-5 for the parts outside the CDR3, the full variable domain is DSGVTQTPKHLITATGQRVTLRCSPRSGDLSVYWYQQSLDQGLQFLIQYYNGEERAKGNILERFSAQQFPDLHSELNLSSLELGDSALYFCASSAWGGSNQPQHFGDGTRLSIL.

V is TRBV15 and J is TRBJ1-2; 8 positions match TRBD1. The CDR3 is made up of 15 amino acids. Germline assignment: CDR1 LNHNV and CDR2 YYDKDF (reference sequence). V lost 2 bases to trimming and J lost 7 bases; unmatched junction nucleotides: 9. The DNA for the CDR3 is TGTGCCACCAGCAGACCTGACAGGGGTGGTCGTGGCTACACCTTC. Translating gives CATSRPDRGGRGYTF. Combining the CDR3 with reference TRBV15 and TRBJ1-2 gives the whole variable domain DAMVIQNPRYQVTQFGKPVTLSCSQTLNHNVMYWYQQKSSQAPKLLFHYYDKDFNNEADTPDNFQSRRPNTSFCFLDIRSPGLGDTAMYLCATSRPDRGGRGYTFGSGTRLTVV.

This clone has a single count. The genes are TRBV27 and TRBJ1-2, with 12 positions matching TRBD1. J lost 4 bases, V lost 3 bases, and 3 bases had no gene match. Looked up from germline, CDR1 is MNHEY and CDR2 is SMNVEV (reference sequence). The CDR3 spans 15 residues. This CDR3 is CASSLGTGGPYGYTF. The CDR3, as DNA: TGTGCCAGCAGTTTGGGGACAGGGGGCCCCTATGGCTACACCTTC.

The chain uses TRBV6-5 and TRBJ1-1, with a possible D match to TRBD1 (6 bases). In germline, CDR1 is MNHEY, CDR2 SVGAGI. The CDR3 length is 15 residues. Trimming pared 0 bases from V and 1 base from J, leaving 9 bases between. This chain's CDR3 is CASSYSTQGNTEAFF. For the CDR3, the DNA is TGTGCCAGCAGTTACTCGACACAGGGGAACACTGAAGCTTTCTTT.

The chain employs TRBV5-1 and TRBJ1-1; D gene uncertain. CDR1 and CDR2 from the germline V gene are SGHRS and YFSETQ. The CDR3 extends over 13 amino acids. V lost 5 bases and J 3 bases, leaving 11 bases between the germline ends. The chain's CDR3 is CASRFQYDTEAFF. CDR3 bases: TGCGCCAGCAGATTTCAGTATGACACTGAAGCTTTCTTT.

Points on this clone: Other nucleotide sequences in the sample specify the same CDR3. The rearrangement uses TRBV27 and TRBJ1-3; D not certain. The germline CDR1 and CDR2 sequences are MNHEY and SMNVEV (reference sequence). Deletions cut 5 bases from V and 0 bases from J, with 8 bases between. The CDR3 covers 14 residues. DNA of the CDR3: TGTGCCAGCAGTCCGCACAACTCTGGAAACACCATATATTTT. It translates to CASSPHNSGNTIYF.

The CDR3: CASSLGGTSGSYEQYF. The CDR3 DNA is TGTGCCAGCAGCTTAGGAGGGACTAGCGGTTCCTACGAGCAGTACTTC. The V call is TRBV11-2, the J call TRBJ2-7, with 11 bases that match TRBD2. CDR3 length: 16 amino acids. The germline V gene has CDR1 SGHAT and CDR2 FQNNGV. The trim removed 1 base at V and 1 base at J, leaving 3 bases unmatched.

In regard to this clone: At one end, the junction sequence differs from germline, possibly due to a read error. The chain couples TRBV6-1 to TRBJ1-1; D gene uncertain. The CDR3 extends over 15 amino acids. From germline, CDR1 is MNHNS and CDR2 SASEGT. The chain's CDR3 is CASSGRRSMNTEAFF. The CDR3 bases are TGTGCCAGTAGTGGGAGGAGGAGCATGAACACTGAAGCTTTCTTT.

CDR3 in amino acids: CASSNRRGGNQPQHF. The CDR3 DNA reads TGTGCCAGCAGTAATCGTAGGGGTGGCAATCAGCCCCAGCATTTT. V gene TRBV6-5 combines with J gene TRBJ1-5, with D perhaps matching TRBD1 (5 bases). Trimming left V 5 bases short and J 2 bases short, with 13 bases between. The CDR3 runs to 15 residues. Germline CDR1 and CDR2: MNHEY and SVGAGI.

The chain uses TRBV7-8 and TRBJ2-2; TRBD2 might be the D (5 bases). CDR1 and CDR2 from the germline V gene are SGHVS and FQNEAQ. The CDR3 runs 16 residues. The V and J ends lost 3 bases and 1 base respectively, with 12 bases between them. The CDR3 sequence: CASSFGPSGNTGELFF. The CDR3 DNA sequence: TGTGCCAGCAGCTTCGGGCCAAGCGGGAACACCGGGGAGCTGTTTTTT.

J is TRBJ2-2 and V is TRBV5-5; weak D call: TRBD2 (5 bases). Trimming removed 4 bases at V and 5 bases at J, with 18 bases between. Germline assignment: CDR1 SGHKS and CDR2 YYEKEE (reference sequence). This CDR3 is built from 16 residues. This chain's CDR3 is CASSHLSPQRTGELFF. The CDR3 nucleotides are TGTGCCAGCAGCCACCTCAGCCCCCAGCGGACCGGGGAGCTGTTTTTT.

The chain couples TRBV6-5 to TRBJ2-3; TRBD1 is a possible D gene (6 bases). V gave up 0 bases and J gave up 6 bases, with 10 bases separating them. Germline values: CDR1 MNHEY, CDR2 SVGAGI. The CDR3 runs 14 residues. The CDR3 sequence is CASSYSWGPDTQYF. CDR3 DNA: TGTGCCAGCAGTTACTCCTGGGGGCCGGATACGCAGTATTTT.

This chain connects TRBV5-1 to TRBJ1-1, with 12 nucleotides matching TRBD1. V shed 4 bases, J shed 5 bases, and the junction held 12 bases outside the gene matches. The CDR3 is made up of 17 amino acids. Germline assignment: CDR1 SGHRS and CDR2 YFSETQ. CDR3 in amino acids: CASSEDPRDRGRTEAFF. For the CDR3, the DNA is TGCGCCAGCAGCGAGGATCCCCGGGACAGGGGGCGGACTGAAGCTTTCTTT.

V gene TRBV2 combines with J gene TRBJ2-7; 9 bases match TRBD1. This CDR3 spans 15 amino acids. Trimming removed 7 bases from V and 5 bases from J; junction bases left unmatched: 12. Per germline, CDR1 SNHLY and CDR2 FYNNEI. In DNA, the CDR3 is TGTGCCAGCACCCCGCAGGGACAGGGAAAAGACGAGCAGTACTTC. It yields the protein CASTPQGQGKDEQYF. The full variable domain, rest sourced from reference TRBV2 and TRBJ2-7, is EPEVTQTPSHQVTQMGQEVILRCVPISNHLYFYWYRQILGQKVEFLVSFYNNEISEKSEIFDDQFSVERPDGSNFTLKIRSTKLEDSAMYFCASTPQGQGKDEQYFGPGTRLTVT.